This TCR beta chain appears in the sequencing data of a study of blood T cells in healthy people across ages. Germline values: CDR1 LNHDA, CDR2 SQIVND (reference sequence). This CDR3 has 14 amino acids. Study results and limitations: Total diversity from one million sequenced T cells was likely underestimated.

Donor samples were obtained from healthy Caucasian individuals from Russia, aged about 6 to 90. A second roughly 6 to 11 cycle PCR used barcoded and J-beta primers. TCRdb fed the 5' RACE reads into MiXCR, producing one record per CDR3 protein. The profile shows over 1,500,000 distinct CDR3 sequences, around 42% of them singletons. As regards this clonotype: Antigen: not known. One end of the junction fails to match germline, which may point to a read error.

This clonotype was obtained from a human donor in good health. Sequenced material: blood. The rearrangement links TRBV19 to TRBJ2-1; D perhaps matches TRBD2 (6 bases). CDR3 bases: TGTGCCGGTAGTATAGTGACCCGGGGGTATCAGCAGTTCTTC. Its protein is CAGSIVTRGYQQFF.